The 8 T cell receptor beta chains below were found in one sample sequenced in a study of cytomegalovirus exposure and HLA in healthy donors. With 60 Vbeta and 13 Jbeta primers, the PCR was carried out. The table came from immunoSEQ multiplex PCR; TCRdb's copy has only in-frame clones and leaves some out. The sample holds 150,000 or so clones; 65% to 85% are singletons and the top ten take about 2.7%. The sample was PBMCs. The receptors stem from a young man in good health and CMV-seronegative.

The rearrangement links TRBV9 to TRBJ1-4; unclear D gene. Germline CDR1 reads SGDLS; CDR2 reads YYNGEE. The length of the CDR3 is 15 residues. V shed 3 bases and J shed 8 bases, with 17 bases lying between them. The CDR3 reads CASSARGLREEKLFF. The DNA of the CDR3 is TGTGCCAGCAGCGCCCGCGGCCTCCGGGAAGAAAAACTGTTTTTT.

The chain recombines TRBV7-9 with TRBJ2-1, with 7 nucleotides matching TRBD2. The CDR3 runs 16 residues. J was trimmed by 3 bases and V by 3 bases; bases with no gene match: 8. Germline V gene sequence: CDR1 SEHNR, CDR2 FQNEAQ (reference sequence). CDR3 DNA: TGTGCCAGCAGCTTTCCGCGGGGGAGCCGCTACAATGAGCAGTTCTTC. It specifies CASSFPRGSRYNEQFF.

This chain links TRBV7-9 with TRBJ2-1, with 7 bases lining up with TRBD2. V trimming: 5 bases; J trimming: 0 bases; junction bases outside the gene matches: 10. Germline values: CDR1 SEHNR, CDR2 FQNEAQ (reference sequence). This CDR3 is 17 amino acids long. The CDR3 spells CASSHKKRGSSYNEQFF. The CDR3, as DNA: TGTGCCAGCAGCCATAAGAAGCGGGGTAGCTCCTACAATGAGCAGTTCTTC.

This clone was detected once. The genes are TRBV5-1 and TRBJ1-2; D is perhaps TRBD1 (5 bases). V lost 1 base to trimming and J lost 3 bases, with 7 bases between them. This CDR3 is built from 13 residues. In germline, CDR1 is SGHRS, CDR2 YFSETQ. The CDR3 loop reads CASSLWGDYGYTF. As DNA, the CDR3 is TGCGCCAGCAGCTTGTGGGGGGACTATGGCTACACCTTC.

V is TRBV15 and J is TRBJ2-7; the match to TRBD2 covers 13 bases. The CDR3 totals 15 residues. The germline gives CDR1 LNHNV, CDR2 YYDKDF (reference sequence). Unmatched junction bases numbered 3, after V lost 3 bases and J lost 4 bases. The CDR3: CATSSGTSGVYEQYF. In DNA, the CDR3 is TGTGCCACCAGCAGCGGGACTAGCGGGGTTTACGAGCAGTACTTC.

V gene TRBV9 combines with J gene TRBJ1-2; D is unresolved. V was trimmed by 0 bases and J by 7 bases, leaving 13 bases between them. The CDR3 contains 14 residues. From germline, CDR1 is SGDLS and CDR2 YYNGEE. The CDR3 nucleotides read TGTGCCAGCAGCGTAGCCTCCATGCTTAGTGGCTACACCTTC. It translates to CASSVASMLSGYTF. Based on the CDR3 plus reference TRBV9 and TRBJ1-2, the full variable domain is DSGVTQTPKHLITATGQRVTLRCSPRSGDLSVYWYQQSLDQGLQFLIQYYNGEERAKGNILERFSAQQFPDLHSELNLSSLELGDSALYFCASSVASMLSGYTFGSGTRLTVV.

This clone has just a few counts. The rearrangement links TRBV19 to TRBJ1-1, with D possibly TRBD1 on 5 matching bases. CDR3 length: 14 residues. Germline assignment: CDR1 LNHDA and CDR2 SQIVND (reference sequence). Between the trimmed V and J ends, which lost 5 bases and 0 bases, there was a span of 10 bases. CDR3 protein: CASSSNRLNTEAFF. The DNA of the CDR3 is TGTGCCAGTAGTTCGAACAGGCTGAACACTGAAGCTTTCTTT.

The genes are TRBV4-2 and TRBJ1-4; 12 bases match TRBD1. The ends lost 3 bases at V and 3 bases at J; junction bases unmatched: 8. The CDR3 spans 18 residues. CDR1 is LGHNA, CDR2 YNFKEQ, per germline. In nucleotides, the CDR3 is TGTGCCAGCAGCCAGGGACAGGGGGCTATTATTGCTAATGAAAAACTGTTTTTT. Translated, it gives CASSQGQGAIIANEKLFF.